This record looks at one TCR beta chain sequence and its context. Its antigen is currently unknown. This record belongs to a study of cytomegalovirus exposure and HLA in healthy donors. With 60 Vbeta and 13 Jbeta primers, the PCR was carried out. Using immunoSEQ multiplex PCR, the repertoire was profiled, and TCRdb retains in-frame clones only, with some absent. The table includes 180,000 or so clones, approximately 86% detected once. The study, taken as a whole, reports: A classifier reportedly called cytomegalovirus status with high sensitivity and specificity. Using a false discovery rate of 0.05, a later analysis showed that 16,951 TCR beta sequences were associated with HLA alleles. Researchers reported in a later analysis that common viral pathogens appeared linked to several top clusters.

Source material: PBMCs. The receptor was derived from a woman in her 30s in good health and CMV-seronegative.

The CDR3 spells CASSSQQGGWDSGAGNEQFF. DNA for the CDR3: TGTGCCAGCAGTAGCCAACAGGGTGGATGGGATAGCGGGGCCGGGAATGAGCAGTTCTTC. This rearrangement joins TRBV9 to TRBJ2-1; 8 bases agree with TRBD2. Germline CDR1 is SGDLS and CDR2 is YYNGEE. The V gene end was trimmed by 5 bases and the J gene end by 7 bases; junction bases not matched to a gene: 26. This CDR3 has 20 amino acids.